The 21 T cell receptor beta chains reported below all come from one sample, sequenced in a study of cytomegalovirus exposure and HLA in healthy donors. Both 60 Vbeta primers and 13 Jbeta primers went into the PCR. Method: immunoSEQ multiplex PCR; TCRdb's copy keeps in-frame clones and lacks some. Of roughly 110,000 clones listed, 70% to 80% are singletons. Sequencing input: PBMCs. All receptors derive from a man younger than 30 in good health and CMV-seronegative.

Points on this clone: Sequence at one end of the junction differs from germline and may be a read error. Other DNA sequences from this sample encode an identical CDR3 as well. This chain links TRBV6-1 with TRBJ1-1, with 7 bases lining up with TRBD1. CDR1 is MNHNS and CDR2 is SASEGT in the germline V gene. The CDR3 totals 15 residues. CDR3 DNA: TGTGCTAGCAGACCTGCAGGGGGATTGAACACTGAAGCTTTCTTT. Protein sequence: CASRPAGGLNTEAFF.

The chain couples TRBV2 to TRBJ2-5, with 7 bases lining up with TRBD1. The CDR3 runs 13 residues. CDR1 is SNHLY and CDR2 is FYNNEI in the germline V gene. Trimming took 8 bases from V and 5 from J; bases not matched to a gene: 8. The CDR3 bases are TGTGCCAGCCGTCGGAACAGGGGTGAGACCCAGTACTTC. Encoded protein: CASRRNRGETQYF.

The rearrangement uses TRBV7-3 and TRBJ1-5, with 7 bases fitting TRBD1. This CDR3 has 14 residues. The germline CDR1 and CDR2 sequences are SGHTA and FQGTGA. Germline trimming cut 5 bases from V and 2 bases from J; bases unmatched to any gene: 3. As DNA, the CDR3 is TGTGCCAGCAGCCCCACAGGGGGCAATCAGCCCCAGCATTTT. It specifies CASSPTGGNQPQHF.

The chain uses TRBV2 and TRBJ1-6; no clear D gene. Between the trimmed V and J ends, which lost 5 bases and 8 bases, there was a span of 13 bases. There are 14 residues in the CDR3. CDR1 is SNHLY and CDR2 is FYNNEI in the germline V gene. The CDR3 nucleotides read TGTGCCAGCAGTCCTGGTGGCCCCTATTCACCCCTCCACTTT. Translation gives CASSPGGPYSPLHF.

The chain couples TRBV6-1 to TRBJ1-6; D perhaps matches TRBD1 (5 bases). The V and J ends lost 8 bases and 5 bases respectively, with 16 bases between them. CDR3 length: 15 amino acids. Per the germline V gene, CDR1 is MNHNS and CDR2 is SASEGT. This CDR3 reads CASLRLGRDNSPLHF. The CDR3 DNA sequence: TGTGCCAGCCTGAGGTTGGGCAGGGATAATTCACCCCTCCACTTT.

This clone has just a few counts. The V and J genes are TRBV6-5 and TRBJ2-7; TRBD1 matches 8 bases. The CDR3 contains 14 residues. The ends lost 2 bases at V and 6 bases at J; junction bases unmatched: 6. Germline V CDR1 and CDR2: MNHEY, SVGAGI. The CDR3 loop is CASSYATGQGEQYF. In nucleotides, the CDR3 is TGTGCCAGCAGTTACGCGACAGGACAGGGCGAGCAGTACTTC.

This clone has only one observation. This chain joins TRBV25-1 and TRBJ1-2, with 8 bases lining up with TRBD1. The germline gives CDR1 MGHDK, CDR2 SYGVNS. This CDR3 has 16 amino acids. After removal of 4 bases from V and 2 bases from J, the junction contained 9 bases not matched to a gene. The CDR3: CASSGQGARENYGYTF. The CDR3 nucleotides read TGTGCCAGCAGTGGGCAGGGGGCTCGTGAAAACTATGGCTACACCTTC.

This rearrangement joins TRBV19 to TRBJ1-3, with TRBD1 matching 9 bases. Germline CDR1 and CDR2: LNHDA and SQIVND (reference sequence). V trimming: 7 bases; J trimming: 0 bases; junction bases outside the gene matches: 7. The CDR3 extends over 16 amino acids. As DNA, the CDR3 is TGTGCCAGTACCCTCGGGACAGGGCGCTCTGGAAACACCATATATTTT. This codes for CASTLGTGRSGNTIYF.

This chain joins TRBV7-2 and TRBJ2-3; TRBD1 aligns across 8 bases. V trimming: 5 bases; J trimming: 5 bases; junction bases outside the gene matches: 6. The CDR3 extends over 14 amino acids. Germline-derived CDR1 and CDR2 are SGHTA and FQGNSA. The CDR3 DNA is TGTGCCAGCAGCCCCCAGGGGGCGGGAGATACGCAGTATTTT. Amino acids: CASSPQGAGDTQYF.

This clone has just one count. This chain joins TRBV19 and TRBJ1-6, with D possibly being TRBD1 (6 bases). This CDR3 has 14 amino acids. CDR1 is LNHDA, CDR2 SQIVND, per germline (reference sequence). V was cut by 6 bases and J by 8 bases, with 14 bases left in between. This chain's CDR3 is CASSHRDNYSPLHF. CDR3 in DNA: TGTGCCAGTAGCCACCGGGACAACTATTCACCCCTCCACTTT. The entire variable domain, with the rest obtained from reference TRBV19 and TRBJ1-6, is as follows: DGGITQSPKYLFRKEGQNVTLSCEQNLNHDAMYWYRQDPGQGLRLIYYSQIVNDFQKGDIAEGYSVSREKKESFPLTVTSAQKNPTAFYLCASSHRDNYSPLHFGNGTRLTVT.

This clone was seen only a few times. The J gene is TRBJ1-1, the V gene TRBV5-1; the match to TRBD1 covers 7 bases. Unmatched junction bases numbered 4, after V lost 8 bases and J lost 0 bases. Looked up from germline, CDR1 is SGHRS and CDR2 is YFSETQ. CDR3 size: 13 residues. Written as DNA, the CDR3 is TGCGCCAGTTCGGGACAGCTGAACACTGAAGCTTTCTTT. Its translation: CASSGQLNTEAFF.

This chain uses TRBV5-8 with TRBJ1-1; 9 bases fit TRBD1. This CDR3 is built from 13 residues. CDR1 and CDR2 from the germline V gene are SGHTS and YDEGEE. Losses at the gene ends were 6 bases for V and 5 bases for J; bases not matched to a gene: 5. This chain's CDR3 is CASTADRGTEAFF. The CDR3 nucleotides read TGTGCCAGCACCGCGGACAGGGGAACTGAAGCTTTCTTT. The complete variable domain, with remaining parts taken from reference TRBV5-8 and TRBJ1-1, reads EAGVTQSPTHLIKTRGQQATLRCSPISGHTSVYWYQQALGLGLQFLLWYDEGEERNRGNFPPRFSGRQFPNYSSELNVNALELEDSALYLCASTADRGTEAFFGQGTRLTVV.

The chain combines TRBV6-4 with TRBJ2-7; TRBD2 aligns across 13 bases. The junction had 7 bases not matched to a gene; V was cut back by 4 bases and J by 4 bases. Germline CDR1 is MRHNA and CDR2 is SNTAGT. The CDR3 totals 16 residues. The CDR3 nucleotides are TGTGCCAGCAGTGCCCCAACTAGCGGGGGGGCGTACGAGCAGTACTTC. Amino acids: CASSAPTSGGAYEQYF.

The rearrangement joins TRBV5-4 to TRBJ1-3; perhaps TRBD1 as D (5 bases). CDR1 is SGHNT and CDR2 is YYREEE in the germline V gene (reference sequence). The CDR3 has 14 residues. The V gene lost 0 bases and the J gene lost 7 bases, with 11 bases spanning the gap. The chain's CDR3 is CASSLAGDGNTIYF. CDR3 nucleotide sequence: TGTGCCAGCAGCTTGGCGGGGGATGGTAACACCATATATTTT.

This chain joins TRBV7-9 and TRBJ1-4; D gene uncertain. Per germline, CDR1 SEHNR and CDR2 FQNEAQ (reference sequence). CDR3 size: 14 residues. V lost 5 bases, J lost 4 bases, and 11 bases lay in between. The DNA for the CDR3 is TGTGCCAGCAGCCCTAAGAGCAATAATGAAAAACTGTTTTTT. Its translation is CASSPKSNNEKLFF.

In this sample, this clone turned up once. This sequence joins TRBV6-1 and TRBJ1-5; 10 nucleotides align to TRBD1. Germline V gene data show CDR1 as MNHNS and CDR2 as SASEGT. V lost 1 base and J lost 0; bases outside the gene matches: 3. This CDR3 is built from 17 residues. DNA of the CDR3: TGTGCCAGCAGTGAAGGACAGGGGGCACCTAGCAATCAGCCCCAGCATTTT. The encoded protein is CASSEGQGAPSNQPQHF.

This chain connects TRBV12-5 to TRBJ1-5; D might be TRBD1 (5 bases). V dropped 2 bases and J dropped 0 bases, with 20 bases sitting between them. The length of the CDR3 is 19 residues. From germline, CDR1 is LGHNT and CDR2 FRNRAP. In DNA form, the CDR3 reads TGTGCTAGTGGTTTGCGCAGGGTAACGTCTAAATATAGCAATCAGCCCCAGCATTTT. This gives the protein CASGLRRVTSKYSNQPQHF.

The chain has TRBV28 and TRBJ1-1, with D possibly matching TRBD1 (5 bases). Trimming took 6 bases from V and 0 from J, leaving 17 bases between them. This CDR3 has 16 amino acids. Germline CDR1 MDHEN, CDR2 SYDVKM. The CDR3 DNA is TGTGCCAGCAGCTTAGACAGAAGATTAATGAACACTGAAGCTTTCTTT. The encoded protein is CASSLDRRLMNTEAFF.

The CDR3 nucleotides read TGTGCCAGCAGCTCTCGACAGGGTCACCAAGAGACCCAGTACTTC. Its translation is CASSSRQGHQETQYF. The rearrangement joins TRBV7-9 to TRBJ2-5, with 7 bases matching TRBD1. The V gene end was trimmed by 4 bases and the J gene end by 0 bases; junction bases not matched to a gene: 5. This CDR3 contains 15 residues. Germline V gene data show CDR1 as SEHNR and CDR2 as FQNEAQ (reference sequence).

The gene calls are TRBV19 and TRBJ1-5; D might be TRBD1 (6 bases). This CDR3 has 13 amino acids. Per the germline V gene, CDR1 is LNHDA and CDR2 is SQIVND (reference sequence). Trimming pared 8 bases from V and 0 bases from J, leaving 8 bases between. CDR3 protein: CASQGYSNQPQHF. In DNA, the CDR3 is TGTGCCAGTCAGGGGTATAGCAATCAGCCCCAGCATTTT.

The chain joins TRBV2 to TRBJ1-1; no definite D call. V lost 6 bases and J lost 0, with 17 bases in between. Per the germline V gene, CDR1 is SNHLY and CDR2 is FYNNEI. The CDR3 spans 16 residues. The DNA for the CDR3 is TGTGCCAGCAGGGAGGGCCCTGCCAACCTGAACACTGAAGCTTTCTTT. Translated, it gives CASREGPANLNTEAFF.